This T cell receptor (beta chain) emerged from a study of cytotoxic CD8 clonotypes in ibrutinib-treated CLL. Sequenced by immunoSEQ multiplex PCR; TCRdb stores in-frame clones only, minus some. Of about 160,000 clones in the sample, 70% to 85% were seen once. V gave up 4 bases and J gave up 4 bases, with 16 bases separating them. Per the germline V gene, CDR1 is MNHEY and CDR2 is SMNVEV (reference sequence). The CDR3 length is 15 residues. This clone showed up just a few times. This chain connects TRBV27 to TRBJ1-1; no reliable D call. This sequence originates from a human donor with chronic lymphocytic leukemia. The sequencing used PBMCs, collected after 24 months of ibrutinib treatment. DNA of the CDR3: TGTGCCAGCAGTTCCCCCATGACTCTGGGCACTGAAGCTTTCTTT. Protein: CASSSPMTLGTEAFF.